This T cell receptor beta chain was sequenced in a study of beta chain features in type 1 diabetes. The overall study: What patients shared with healthy donors was a similar profile of age, gender and cell yields.

The authors sorted CD4+ naive, central memory, regulatory and stem cell-like memory cells via CD45RO/CCR7/CD25/CD127/CD95/CD27. Sorting gave populations that all exceeded 95% purity. Study-wide findings and caveats: Type 1 diabetes patients had moderately but significantly shorter TCRB CDR3s in all four CD4+ subsets.

Reverse transcribing all isolated RNA meant expressed TCRB transcripts were sequenced. Sequencing used immunoSEQ multiplex PCR; TCRdb keeps in-frame clones, though not all of them. Of about 180,000 clones in the sample, about 13% were seen once. With regard to this clone: Its antigen is undetermined. Additional DNA sequences in this sample encode the identical CDR3.

This receptor was taken from a woman aged 18-29 years in good health. Material: central memory CD4+ T cells from blood.

The CDR3 DNA reads TGTGCCTGGTCGGGGGATAGCAATCAGCCCCAGCATTTT. Translating gives CAWSGDSNQPQHF. The chain links TRBV30 to TRBJ1-5; D possibly corresponds to TRBD1 (5 bases). Germline V gives CDR1 GTSNPN, CDR2 SVGIG (reference sequence). The CDR3 totals 13 residues. The germline V and J ends were trimmed by 5 bases and 0 bases, with 8 bases remaining between them. Together with reference TRBV30 and TRBJ1-5, the CDR3 gives the full variable domain: SQTIHQWPATLVQPVGSPLSLECTVEGTSNPNLYWYRQAAGRGLQLLFYSVGIGQISSEVPQNLSASRPQDRQFILSSKKLLLSDSGFYLCAWSGDSNQPQHFGDGTRLSIL.